The clone carrying this TCR beta chain is categorized as medium-sized (0.01 to 0.1%). The antigen is unknown. One entry per CDR3 protein results from TCRdb running MiXCR on the 5' RACE reads. Altogether under 15,000 distinct CDR3 sequences are present, approximately 2.9% being singletons, with the ten largest covering around a sixth. Documented time point: sample taken at primary tumor resection. These data come from a study of spatial heterogeneity in lung cancer. General study findings and limits: In tumors, expanded intratumoral alpha and beta TCR counts tracked mutation counts.

This CDR3 contains 16 residues. CDR1 is ENHRY and CDR2 is SYGVKD in the germline V gene. The V and J ends lost 0 bases and 5 bases respectively, with 17 bases between them. This specimen was lung tumor tissue, taken at surgery. The V and J genes are TRBV10-3 and TRBJ2-7; D may be TRBD1 (6 bases). The source is a male donor with early-stage non-small cell lung cancer. The CDR3 protein is CAISESRGIKSDEQYF. The CDR3, as DNA: TGTGCCATCAGTGAGTCGAGGGGGATTAAGTCCGACGAGCAGTACTTC.